This TCR beta chain is from a study of blood T cells in healthy people across ages. The use of a sample-barcoded 5' primer and a J-beta primer mix characterized a second PCR of roughly 6 to 11 cycles. TCRdb reanalysed the 5' RACE reads using MiXCR and keeps one entry per CDR3 protein. Here the sample spans 1.5 million to 2 million distinct CDR3 sequences, around 50% being singletons. The CDR3 has 17 residues. V lost 0 bases and J lost 2, with 17 bases in between. Germline-derived CDR1 and CDR2 are LGHNA and YSLEER. Sequencing was carried out using blood. This receptor was obtained from a woman between 35 and 50 years old in good health. This chain joins TRBV4-3 and TRBJ2-7; D possibly uses TRBD1 or TRBD2 (5 bases each). The CDR3 loop is CASSQDREGPGTYEQYF. CDR3 DNA: TGCGCCAGCAGCCAAGATCGCGAGGGGCCGGGAACCTACGAGCAGTACTTC.